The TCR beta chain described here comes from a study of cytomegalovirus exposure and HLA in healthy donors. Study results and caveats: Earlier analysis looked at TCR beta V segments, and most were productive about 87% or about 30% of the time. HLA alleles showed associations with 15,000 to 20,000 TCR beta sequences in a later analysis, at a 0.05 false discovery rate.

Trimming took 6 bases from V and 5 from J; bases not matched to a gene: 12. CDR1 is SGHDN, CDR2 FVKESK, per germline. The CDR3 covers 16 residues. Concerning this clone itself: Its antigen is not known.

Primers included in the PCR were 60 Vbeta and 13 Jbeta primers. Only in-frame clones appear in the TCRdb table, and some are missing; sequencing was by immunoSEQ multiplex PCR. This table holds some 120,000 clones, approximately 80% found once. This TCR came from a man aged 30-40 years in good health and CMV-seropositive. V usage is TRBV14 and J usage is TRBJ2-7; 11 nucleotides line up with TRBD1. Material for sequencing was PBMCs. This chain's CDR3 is CASSFRGRTGGDEQYF. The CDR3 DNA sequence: TGTGCCAGCAGTTTCCGAGGCAGGACAGGGGGCGACGAGCAGTACTTC.